This TCR beta chain was identified during a study of T-cell reconstitution after alpha-beta-depleted transplantation in children (dated by TCRdb to the mid-2010s). With respect to the entire study: T-cell immune reconstitution after TCRalphabeta/CD19-depleted allogeneic hematopoietic cell transplantation in children was quantitatively tracked in the study by means of TCR repertoire profiling.

CDR1 DFQATT and CDR2 SNEGSKA were looked up in the germline V gene (reference sequence). Taken from cysteine to phenylalanine, the CDR3 has 17 residues. The sequence is cut down to CDR3 DNA, 51 bases in frame from base 1. Relative to germline, V is missing 4 bases and J is missing 3 bases, with 15 bases of the junction outside any gene match. Explained via the paper, the treatment or condition label denotes: allogeneic hematopoietic cell transplantation with graft depleted of TCRalphabeta T cells and CD19 B cells. The children who served as transplant recipients had been given grafts of TCRalphabeta/CD19-depleted allogeneic hematopoietic cells. This clonotype was detected many times. Its antigen has not been determined. Base qualities were left out, and no much larger clone turns up one base away. What the study reported, not specific to this receptor: The frequencies of hyperexpanded clones fell over the following months, and after one year, T-cell counts and TCRbeta diversity were mostly attributed to newly produced T cells. In some patients, high TCRbeta diversity at day 60 was attributed to recipient T cells and intrathymic progenitors that had survived conditioning. About two months after transplant, the apparently early recovery of alphabetaT-cell counts reportedly depended on just several hundred clones that had expanded rapidly and came from non-depleted graft cells.

Library prep was done by PCR. Sequencing was performed on an Illumina HiSeq 2500. To normalize quantification of the TCRbeta repertoire, the TCR libraries were built with molecular barcoding that relied on unique molecular identifiers. TCRdb passed the public sequencing reads through fastp at Q25 and MiXCR, retaining productive beta sequences. Entries that share a CDR3 protein sequence are merged under the most common genes and DNA. A total of 540,000 or so distinct CDR3 sequences appear in this sample, roughly 24% of them only once. The ten largest make up about 14% of the sample. The receptor's source is a boy under three years old who had a stem cell transplant for acute myeloid leukemia, so the T cells may come from the graft donor. The sample in question was PBMCs, mostly from graft donor cells, obtained 360 days after TCRalphabeta/CD19-depleted stem cell transplant. The chain couples TRBV20-1 to TRBJ2-7; 10 central nucleotides agree with TRBD1. The sequenced DNA: TGCAGTGCTACCGCAGTGGGGACAGGGGCACTCGGCTACGAGCAGTACTTC. Translation gives CSATAVGTGALGYEQYF.